One T cell receptor (beta chain) is described in this entry. Its recognized antigen is unknown. Per-base qualities were not stored, and no clone one base away is much larger. CDR1 GTSNPN and CDR2 SVGIG are derived from the germline V gene (reference sequence). Germline trimming: 4 bases from V, 2 bases from J; junction bases outside gene matches: 7. Measured from the cysteine to the phenylalanine, the CDR3 is 15 residues long. Solely the CDR3 DNA is kept, with 45 bases framed from the first base. The entry originates in a study of shared clonotypes between healthy human individuals (dated by TCRdb to about 2020). For context, the study as a whole: A few men and two women, aged 18 to 49 years, made up the cohort. Per donor, three plates each were used for CD4 naive and CD4 memory, two for CD8 naive, and one for CD8 memory. To estimate repertoire size and how much clonotype sharing occurs between individuals, the study deeply sequenced the blood TCR repertoires of several healthy adults. To increase sequencing depth and limit assay-specific biases, TCR repertoire library preparation and sequencing were carried out by different laboratories using diverse techniques. Leukapheresis yielded between about 0.9 and 9 billion PBMCs per donor.

Using the deep immunoSEQ assay, TCR CDR3 regions were amplified from genomic DNA by multiplex PCR. Extracted genomic DNA from each cell subset was spread evenly across all wells of several immunoSEQ 96-well plates, with each plate serving as a replicate. For sorted subsets, each replicate PCR was loaded with around 200 ng genomic DNA, equivalent to 30,000 or so T cell genomes. The purified libraries were quantified using a Qubit 3.0 fluorometer, sized with a Bioanalyzer 2100, and then quantified again using the KAPA Library Quantification kit. Each immunoSEQ 96-well plate was sequenced on its own single-read 150-cycle Illumina NextSeq 550 flow cell. The paper's data handling went like this. Because the immunoSEQ output held only junctional sequences and lacked quality scores, the filtering could not match the filtering applied to full-length reads. Sequences were annotated with PyIR, a Python wrapper for IgBLAST v1.9, and V/J genes and CDR3 were assigned using IMGT germline references. Reads were removed for weak V/J assignments (E-value above 1e-6), missing CDR3, stop codons, out-of-frame junctions, or ambiguous translated residues. A V3J clonotype was defined by an identical inferred V gene, J gene, and CDR3 amino acid sequence. Percentage overlap between repertoires was calculated by dividing the number of shared unique clonotypes by the size of the smaller repertoire. Repertoire richness was assessed with RTK rarefaction, the Chao1 estimator, and Recon v2.1 estimates of unobserved clonotypes. Generation probabilities were computed with OLGA for all TCRbeta clonotypes obtained by the gDNA method from a few donors. TCRdb stores this immuneACCESS table with in-frame sequences only. Part of the clones is absent; in the studies checked, under half of the shortfall reflects unresolved V genes, and no reason is known for the rest. V and J calls and clone size are as listed in that table; D and trimming were resolved from the DNA. The sample profile shows around 750,000 clones; roughly 70% of them were found once. The ten most abundant clones make up approximately 1.8% of the sample.

The donors were healthy, HIV-negative adults who had no recently reported acute infections or vaccinations. Every donor was a Caucasian adult living in Nashville, Tennessee, USA. CD4+ T cells were enriched by magnetic negative selection; naive cells were then positively selected on CD45RA, and the negative fraction formed the memory subset. Blood was obtained by leukapheresis, after which PBMCs were separated by Ficoll-Histopaque density gradient centrifugation and cryopreserved in liquid nitrogen vapor phase. Analytical flow cytometry was used to check the purity and quantity of each magnetically sorted T cell population. Genomic DNA was isolated from every sorted fraction and measured by UV absorbance on a Nanodrop 2000c. The paper's findings and limits, for the study overall: The genetic and exposure-history diversity represented was limited by the small number of donors. Even with the large sequencing depth, rarefaction of the sorted-subset datasets indicated that sequencing was incomplete. Based on pairwise subsampling, the degree of clonotype sharing among donors was expected to be affected by sequencing depth. Only blood was sampled, and tissue TCR repertoires likely differ from those in blood. Naive subsets generally had larger estimated clonotype richness than memory subsets did. Higher generation probabilities were observed for clonotypes shared by all four sorted-subset donors than for non-shared clonotypes. Sharing across a handful of donors was observed for around 5% of naive CD4, under 4% of naive CD8, over 2% of memory CD4, and about 0.4% of memory CD8 clonotypes.

The sequenced sample was memory CD4+ T cells sorted from blood. What this sample's cell subset or site label stands for: CD45RA-negative fraction. The TCR was taken from a woman aged 30 to 39 in good health. The receptor chain draws on TRBV30 and TRBJ2-3, with 9 bases matching TRBD1. CDR3 reads: CAWTLGDRDTDTQYF. The sequenced DNA is TGTGCCTGGACCCTGGGGGACAGGGACACAGATACGCAGTATTTT.